The present T cell receptor (beta chain) was sequenced within a study of blood T cells in healthy people across ages. This clonotype has more than one count but fewer than ten. No antigen is known for it. General study points: Long-lived donors had more naive CD4+ cells and higher diversity than aged donors.

The authors ran a second PCR of about 6 to 12 cycles using a sample-barcoded 5' primer and a J-beta primer mix. TCRdb redid the calling of the 5' RACE reads with MiXCR, one entry per CDR3 protein. The table records 700,000 to 900,000 distinct CDR3 sequences, approximately 24% of them present only once. The CDR3 length is 15 residues. The germline V gene encodes CDR1 SGHAT and CDR2 FQDESV (reference sequence). The V and J ends lost 3 bases and 1 base, in that order; junction bases with no gene match: 4. Isolated per sample were at least 6 million PBMCs. Total RNA amounts of at least 6 micrograms were extracted per sample. Another study also made use of these data, one on T cells of mothers and their children. That paper adds: cDNA synthesis used all extracted RNA, about 1.5 ug per 15 ul.

V is TRBV11-1 and J is TRBJ2-3; 7 bases map to TRBD2. The sequencing input was blood. The sequence was obtained from a boy between 10 and 17 years old in good health. The CDR3 sequence is CASSFGAGRTDTQYF. As DNA, the CDR3 is TGTGCCAGCAGCTTCGGAGCGGGGCGCACAGATACGCAGTATTTT.